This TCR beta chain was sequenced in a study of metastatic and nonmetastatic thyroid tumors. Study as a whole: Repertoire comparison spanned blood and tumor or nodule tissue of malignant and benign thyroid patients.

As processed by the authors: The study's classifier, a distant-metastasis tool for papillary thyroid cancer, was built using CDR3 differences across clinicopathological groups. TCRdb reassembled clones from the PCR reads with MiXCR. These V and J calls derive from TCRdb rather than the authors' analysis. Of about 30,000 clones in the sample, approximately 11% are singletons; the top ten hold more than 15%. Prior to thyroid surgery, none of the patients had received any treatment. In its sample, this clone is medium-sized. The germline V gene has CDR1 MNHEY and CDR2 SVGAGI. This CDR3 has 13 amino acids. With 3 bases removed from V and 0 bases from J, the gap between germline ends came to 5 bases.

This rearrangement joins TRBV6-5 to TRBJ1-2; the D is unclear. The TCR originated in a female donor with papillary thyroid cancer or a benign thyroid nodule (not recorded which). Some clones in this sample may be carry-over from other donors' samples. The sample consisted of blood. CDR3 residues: CASSYRANYGYTF. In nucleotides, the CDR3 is TGTGCCAGCAGTTATAGAGCTAACTATGGCTACACCTTC.